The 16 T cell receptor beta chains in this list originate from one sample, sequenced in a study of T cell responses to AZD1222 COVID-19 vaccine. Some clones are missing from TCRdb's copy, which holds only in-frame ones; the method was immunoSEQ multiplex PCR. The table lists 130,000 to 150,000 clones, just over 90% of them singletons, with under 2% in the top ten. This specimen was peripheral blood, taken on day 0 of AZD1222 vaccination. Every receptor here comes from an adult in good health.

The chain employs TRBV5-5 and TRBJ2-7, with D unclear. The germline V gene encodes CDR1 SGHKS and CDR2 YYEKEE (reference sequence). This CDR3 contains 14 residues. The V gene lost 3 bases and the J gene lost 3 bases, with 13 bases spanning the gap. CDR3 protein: CASSSTHLIYEQYF. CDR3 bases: TGTGCCAGCAGCTCCACCCACCTGATCTACGAGCAGTACTTC.

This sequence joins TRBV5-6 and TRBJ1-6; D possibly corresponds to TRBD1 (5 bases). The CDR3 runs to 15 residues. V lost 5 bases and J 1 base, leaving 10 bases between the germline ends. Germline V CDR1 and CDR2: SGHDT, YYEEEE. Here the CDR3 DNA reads TGTGCCAGCAGTGTGGGGGTATCCTATAATTCACCCCTCCACTTT. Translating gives CASSVGVSYNSPLHF.

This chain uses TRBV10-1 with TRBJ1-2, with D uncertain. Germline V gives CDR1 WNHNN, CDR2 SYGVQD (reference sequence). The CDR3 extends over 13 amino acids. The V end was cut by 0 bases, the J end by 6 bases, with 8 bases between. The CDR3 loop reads CASSESRVHGYTF. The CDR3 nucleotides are TGCGCCAGCAGTGAGTCGAGAGTGCATGGCTACACCTTC.

CDR3 loop: CATQRGQAPMNTEAFF. The DNA of the CDR3 is TGTGCCACCCAGAGGGGGCAGGCTCCAATGAACACTGAAGCTTTCTTT. The chain carries TRBV6-6 and TRBJ1-1; 7 positions match TRBD1. The length of the CDR3 is 16 residues. V lost 10 bases to trimming and J lost 0 bases; unmatched junction nucleotides: 14. The germline CDR1 and CDR2 sequences are MNHNY and SVGAGI (reference sequence).

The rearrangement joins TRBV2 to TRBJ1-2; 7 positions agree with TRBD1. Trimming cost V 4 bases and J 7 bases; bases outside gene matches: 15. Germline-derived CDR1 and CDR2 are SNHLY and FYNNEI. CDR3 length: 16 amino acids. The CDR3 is CASSVSVVGGQAGYTF. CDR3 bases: TGTGCCAGCAGTGTTAGTGTGGTTGGAGGACAGGCTGGCTACACCTTC.

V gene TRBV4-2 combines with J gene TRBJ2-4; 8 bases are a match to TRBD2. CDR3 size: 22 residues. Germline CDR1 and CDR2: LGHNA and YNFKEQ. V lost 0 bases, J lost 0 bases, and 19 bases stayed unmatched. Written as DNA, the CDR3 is TGTGCCAGCAGCCAAGACAAACCCACTAGCGGTACGAGACGACTAGCCAAAAACATTCAGTACTTC. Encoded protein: CASSQDKPTSGTRRLAKNIQYF.

CDR3 sequence: CASSHGQGIDEKLFF. CDR3 coding DNA: TGTGCCAGCAGCCACGGACAGGGGATTGATGAAAAACTGTTTTTT. The gene calls are TRBV11-2 and TRBJ1-4; 9 nucleotides agree with TRBD1. The CDR3 is made up of 15 amino acids. CDR1 is SGHAT, CDR2 FQNNGV, per germline. V lost 5 bases to trimming and J lost 6 bases; unmatched junction nucleotides: 7.

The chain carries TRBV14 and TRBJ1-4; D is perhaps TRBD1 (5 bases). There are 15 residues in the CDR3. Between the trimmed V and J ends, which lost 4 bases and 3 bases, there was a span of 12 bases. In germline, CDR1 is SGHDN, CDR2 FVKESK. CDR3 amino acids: CASSPTLGANEKLFF. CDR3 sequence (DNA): TGTGCCAGCAGCCCGACCTTGGGGGCTAATGAAAAACTGTTTTTT.

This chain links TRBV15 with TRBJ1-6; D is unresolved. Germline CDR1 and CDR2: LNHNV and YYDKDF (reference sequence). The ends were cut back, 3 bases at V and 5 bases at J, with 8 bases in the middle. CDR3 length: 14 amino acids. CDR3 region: CATSRGPDNSPLHF. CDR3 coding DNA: TGTGCCACCAGCAGGGGTCCTGATAATTCACCCCTCCACTTT.

CDR3 amino acids: CASSLRPDRLANYGYTF. In nucleotides, the CDR3 is TGTGCCAGCAGTTTACGCCCAGACAGATTAGCTAACTATGGCTACACCTTC. The chain couples TRBV27 to TRBJ1-2; weak D call: TRBD1 (5 bases). Germline V CDR1 and CDR2: MNHEY, SMNVEV (reference sequence). This CDR3 is 17 amino acids long. V lost 2 bases to trimming and J lost 0 bases, with 16 bases between them.

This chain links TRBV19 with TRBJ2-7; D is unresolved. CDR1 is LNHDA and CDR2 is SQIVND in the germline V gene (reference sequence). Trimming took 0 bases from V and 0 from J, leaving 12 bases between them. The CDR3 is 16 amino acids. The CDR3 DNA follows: TGTGCCAGTAGTATAGATCGGAGCAGGAGCTCCTACGAGCAGTACTTC. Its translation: CASSIDRSRSSYEQYF.

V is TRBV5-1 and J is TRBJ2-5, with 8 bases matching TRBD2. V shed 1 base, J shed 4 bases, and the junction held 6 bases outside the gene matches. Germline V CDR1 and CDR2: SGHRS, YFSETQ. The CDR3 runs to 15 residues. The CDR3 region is CASSLPGGDRETQYF. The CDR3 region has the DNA TGCGCCAGCAGCTTGCCGGGGGGGGACCGAGAGACCCAGTACTTC.

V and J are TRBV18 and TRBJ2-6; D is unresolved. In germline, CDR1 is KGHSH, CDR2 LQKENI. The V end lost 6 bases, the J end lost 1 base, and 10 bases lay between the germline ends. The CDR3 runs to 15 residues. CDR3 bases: TGTGCCAGCTCCCAAACAGAGTCTGGGGCCAACGTCCTGACTTTC. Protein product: CASSQTESGANVLTF.

This CDR3 is CASSYGLPSYNEQFF. The CDR3 DNA reads TGTGCCAGCAGTTACGGGCTCCCCTCCTACAATGAGCAGTTCTTC. This chain joins TRBV6-6 and TRBJ2-1; the D is unclear. The germline V and J ends were trimmed by 2 bases and 0 bases, with 8 bases remaining between them. Per the germline V gene, CDR1 is MNHNY and CDR2 is SVGAGI (reference sequence). This CDR3 comprises 15 residues.

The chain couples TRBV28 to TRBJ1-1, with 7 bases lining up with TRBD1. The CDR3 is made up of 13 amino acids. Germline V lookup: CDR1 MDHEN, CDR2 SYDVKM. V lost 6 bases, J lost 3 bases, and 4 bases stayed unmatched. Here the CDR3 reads CASSWDSYTEAFF. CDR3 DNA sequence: TGTGCCAGCAGCTGGGACAGCTACACTGAAGCTTTCTTT.

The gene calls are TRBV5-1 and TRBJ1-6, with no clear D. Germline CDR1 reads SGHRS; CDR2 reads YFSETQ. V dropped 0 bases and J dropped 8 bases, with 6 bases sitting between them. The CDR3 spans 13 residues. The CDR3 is CASSLGEDSPLHF. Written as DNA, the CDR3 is TGCGCCAGCAGCTTGGGCGAAGATTCACCCCTCCACTTT.